The following is a TCR beta chain sequence with its context. The data belong to a study of blood T cell repertoires in COVID-19. Study-wide background: Collection of acute and convalescent COVID-19 samples took place in the United States, Italy and Spain. T cells, B-cell-depleted T cells, or PBMCs supplied cDNA or gDNA.

The CDR3 has 13 residues. Germline assignment: CDR1 ENHRY and CDR2 SYGVKD. Trimming removed 2 bases at V and 5 bases at J, with 7 bases between. How the authors handled the data: Amplification from reference gene primers served as the basis for estimated nucleated cell counts. Clones were read by immunoSEQ multiplex PCR, and TCRdb kept only the in-frame ones, dropping some. V and J calls and clone size are given by that table; D and trimming were obtained from the DNA. The sample holds about 140,000 clones, 84% seen once. The specimen was peripheral blood. The chain has TRBV10-3 and TRBJ1-5, with no clear D. The clonotype comes from a woman aged 60 to 75 with acute or convalescent COVID-19. The CDR3 spells CAISETRDQPQHF. Written as DNA, the CDR3 is TGTGCCATCAGTGAGACGCGGGATCAGCCCCAGCATTTT.